This passage covers 8 T cell receptor beta chains from one sample sequenced in a study of technical replicates of blood from several donors. Assay: immunoSEQ multiplex PCR; the TCRdb copy retains only in-frame clones and omits some. The sample lists roughly 80,000 clones, approximately 96% occurring once. Sequenced sample: T cells isolated from PBMCs. All receptors derive from a human donor in good health.

V gene TRBV28 combines with J gene TRBJ1-3; 9 bases line up with TRBD1. Germline-derived CDR1 and CDR2 are MDHEN and SYDVKM. This CDR3 has 14 amino acids. J gave up 8 bases and V 2 bases, and 4 bases lay outside the gene matches. Here the CDR3 DNA reads TGTGCCAGCAGTTTAGGACAGGGGCCGTACACCATATATTTT. It specifies CASSLGQGPYTIYF.

The chain uses TRBV28 and TRBJ2-7; TRBD1 might be the D (6 bases). This CDR3 is built from 12 residues. The germline V gene encodes CDR1 MDHEN and CDR2 SYDVKM. Trimming removed 5 bases from V and 7 bases from J, with 12 bases in between. Here the CDR3 reads CASSRTGIEQYF. Here the CDR3 DNA reads TGTGCCAGCAGTCGTACAGGGATAGAGCAGTACTTC.

The V gene is TRBV18, the J gene TRBJ2-7, with a possible D match to TRBD1 (6 bases). V was shortened by 3 bases and J by 5 bases, with 20 bases between the two germline ends. Germline-derived CDR1 and CDR2 are KGHSH and LQKENI. There are 16 residues in the CDR3. The CDR3: CASSPNTGTPGHEQYF. As DNA, the CDR3 is TGTGCCAGCTCACCGAATACCGGGACACCGGGCCACGAGCAGTACTTC.

The chain recombines TRBV4-3 with TRBJ2-3; 15 bases map to TRBD2. There are 18 residues in the CDR3. The trim removed 3 bases at V and 3 bases at J, leaving 7 bases unmatched. Germline assignment: CDR1 LGHNA and CDR2 YSLEER. The CDR3 nucleotides read TGCGCCAGCAGCCAGGGGACTAGCGGGAGGATCTTGACAGATACGCAGTATTTT. Translation gives CASSQGTSGRILTDTQYF.

The rearrangement links TRBV7-9 to TRBJ1-2; 7 bases are shared with TRBD1. Losses at the gene ends were 3 bases for V and 6 bases for J; bases not matched to a gene: 7. CDR3 length: 14 residues. CDR1 is SEHNR, CDR2 FQNEAQ, per germline (reference sequence). CDR3 protein: CASSFSGTVDGYTF. CDR3 bases: TGTGCCAGCAGCTTCTCCGGGACAGTGGATGGCTACACCTTC.

V and J are TRBV18 and TRBJ1-5; D gene unclear. The V gene's germline CDR1 is KGHSH and CDR2 LQKENI. Trimming removed 1 base at V and 4 bases at J, with 11 bases between. This CDR3 has 15 amino acids. The CDR3 protein is CASSPRHSQNQPQHF. DNA of the CDR3: TGTGCCAGCTCACCACGTCACAGTCAGAATCAGCCCCAGCATTTT.

This chain uses TRBV6-6 with TRBJ1-3; D is possibly TRBD1 (5 bases). This CDR3 spans 13 amino acids. The germline V gene has CDR1 MNHNY and CDR2 SVGAGI (reference sequence). The ends were cut back, 9 bases at V and 0 bases at J, with 9 bases in the middle. CDR3 DNA: TGTGCCAGTGCGGGGCACTCTGGAAACACCATATATTTT. Its protein product is CASAGHSGNTIYF.

The rearrangement joins TRBV5-1 to TRBJ1-3, with D tentatively TRBD1 (5 bases). Germline V lookup: CDR1 SGHRS, CDR2 YFSETQ. This CDR3 region has 15 residues. V lost 4 bases and J 0 bases, leaving 11 bases between the germline ends. The CDR3 here is CASSPGFLSGNTIYF. The CDR3 nucleotides are TGCGCCAGCAGCCCAGGGTTCCTCTCTGGAAACACCATATATTTT. Filled out from reference TRBV5-1 and TRBJ1-3, the complete variable domain reads KAGVTQTPRYLIKTRGQQVTLSCSPISGHRSVSWYQQTPGQGLQFLFEYFSETQRNKGNFPGRFSGRQFSNSRSEMNVSTLELGDSALYLCASSPGFLSGNTIYFGEGSWLTVV.